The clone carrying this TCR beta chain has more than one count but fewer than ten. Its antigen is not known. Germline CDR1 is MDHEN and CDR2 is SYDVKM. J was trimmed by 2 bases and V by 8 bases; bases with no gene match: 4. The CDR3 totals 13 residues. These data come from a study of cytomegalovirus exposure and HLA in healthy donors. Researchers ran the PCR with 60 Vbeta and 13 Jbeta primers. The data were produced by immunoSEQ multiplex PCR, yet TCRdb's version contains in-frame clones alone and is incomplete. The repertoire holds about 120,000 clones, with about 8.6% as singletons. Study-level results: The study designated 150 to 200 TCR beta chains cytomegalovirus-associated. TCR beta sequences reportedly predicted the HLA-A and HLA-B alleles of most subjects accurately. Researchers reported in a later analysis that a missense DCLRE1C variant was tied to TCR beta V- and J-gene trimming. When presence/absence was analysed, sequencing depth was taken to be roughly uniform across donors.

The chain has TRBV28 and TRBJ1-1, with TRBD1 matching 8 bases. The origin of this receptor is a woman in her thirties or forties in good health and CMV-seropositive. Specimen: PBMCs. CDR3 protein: CASRTGGNTEAFF. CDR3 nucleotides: TGTGCCAGCCGTACAGGGGGTAACACTGAAGCTTTCTTT.